What follows is one T cell receptor (beta chain) and its context. Its antigen is as yet unknown. The data stem from a study of T cells in localized non-small cell lung cancer. CDR1 is SGHNT and CDR2 is YENEEA in the germline V gene. The CDR3 loop spans 15 amino acids. The ends were cut back, 2 bases at V and 8 bases at J, with 13 bases in the middle. Clones were read by immunoSEQ multiplex PCR, and TCRdb kept only the in-frame ones, dropping some. The repertoire holds fewer than 2,500 clones, with roughly 20% as singletons. The study's findings and limits: Of the tissues analyzed, uninvolved adjacent lung showed maximal T cell clonality, greater than tumor. The tumor had only one region sequenced, so heterogeneity remains possible. Of the top 100 tumor clones, median roughly 55 were in adjacent lung, approximately 29 among its top 100.

The specimen comprised lung tumor tissue, sampled before any cancer treatment. The V gene is TRBV11-3, the J gene TRBJ1-6; TRBD1 is a possible D gene (6 bases). The sequence came from a man aged 35-69 years with stage I lung adenocarcinoma. The CDR3 here is CASSLNGGVDSPLHF. CDR3 coding DNA: TGTGCCAGCAGCTTAAACGGGGGCGTTGATTCACCCCTCCACTTT. Full variable domain (missing parts from reference TRBV11-3 and TRBJ1-6): EAGVVQSPRYKIIEKKQPVAFWCNPISGHNTLYWYLQNLGQGPELLIRYENEEAVDDSQLPKDRFSAERLKGVDSTLKIQPAELGDSAVYLCASSLNGGVDSPLHFGNGTRLTVT.